The 28 T cell receptor beta chains presented below share a single source sample, sequenced in a study of blood T cell repertoires in COVID-19. Repertoires were generated with immunoSEQ multiplex PCR, while TCRdb's copy carries only in-frame clones and drops some. The profile covers hundreds of thousands of clones, with roughly 87% appearing a single time and around 6% taken by the ten largest. Sample: PBMCs or T cells enriched from blood (not recorded which). These receptor sequences come from a young woman with acute COVID-19.

The chain combines TRBV4-3 with TRBJ2-3; no definite D call. This CDR3 comprises 15 residues. Trimming removed 0 bases at V and 1 base at J, with 8 bases between. Germline V lookup: CDR1 LGHNA, CDR2 YSLEER. The CDR3 here is CASSQDRPGTDTQYF. The CDR3 DNA reads as TGCGCCAGCAGCCAAGACCGCCCGGGCACAGATACGCAGTATTTT.

This sequence joins TRBV12-5 and TRBJ2-7; 8 bases match TRBD1. The CDR3 runs 15 residues. Germline-derived CDR1 and CDR2 are LGHNT and FRNRAP. V dropped 6 bases and J dropped 0; count of bases not matched to a gene: 7. CDR3 nucleotides: TGTGCTAGTGGATCAGGGGGCGGCAACTCCTACGAGCAGTACTTC. Amino acids: CASGSGGGNSYEQYF.

Here the CDR3 reads CASSLLAGRGNEQYF. The DNA of the CDR3 is TGTGCCAGCAGTTTATTGGCGGGGAGGGGTAACGAGCAGTACTTC. The chain combines TRBV28 with TRBJ2-7; 7 nucleotides align to TRBD2. The CDR3 is 15 residues long. CDR1 and CDR2 (germline): MDHEN, SYDVKM. V lost 1 base to trimming and J lost 5 bases; unmatched junction nucleotides: 8.

V is TRBV29-1 and J is TRBJ2-1, with D unresolved. The V and J ends lost 3 bases and 10 bases respectively, with 16 bases between them. This CDR3 contains 13 residues. Germline V lookup: CDR1 SQVTM, CDR2 ANQGSEA. This chain's CDR3 is CSVDATVSWEQFF. The DNA of the CDR3 is TGCAGCGTTGACGCGACTGTAAGCTGGGAGCAGTTCTTC.

The rearrangement joins TRBV11-2 to TRBJ1-1; perhaps TRBD1 as D (5 bases). Germline values: CDR1 SGHAT, CDR2 FQNNGV. The CDR3 is 15 amino acids. V lost 5 bases to trimming and J lost 2 bases, with 15 bases between them. The CDR3 sequence is CASSPRQRFNTEAFF. The CDR3 coding sequence is TGTGCCAGCAGCCCTAGACAGAGGTTTAACACTGAAGCTTTCTTT.

This chain joins TRBV5-1 and TRBJ1-6, with D perhaps matching TRBD1 (5 bases). This CDR3 is built from 16 residues. The V gene lost 3 bases and the J gene lost 6 bases, with 16 bases spanning the gap. Germline-derived CDR1 and CDR2 are SGHRS and YFSETQ. The CDR3 DNA follows: TGCGCCAGCAGCTACCACCAGACAGATTTTAATTCACCCCTCCACTTT. It specifies CASSYHQTDFNSPLHF.

The chain recombines TRBV28 with TRBJ2-3; TRBD1 agrees at 11 bases. CDR3 length: 16 residues. Germline-derived CDR1 and CDR2 are MDHEN and SYDVKM. J gave up 5 bases and V 1 base, and 5 bases lay outside the gene matches. The CDR3 sequence: CASSLLGQGEEDTQYF. CDR3 nucleotides: TGTGCCAGCAGTTTATTGGGACAGGGGGAGGAAGATACGCAGTATTTT.

The chain is built from TRBV2 and TRBJ2-3; the match to TRBD2 covers 8 bases. Germline V lookup: CDR1 SNHLY, CDR2 FYNNEI. Trimming removed 2 bases from V and 3 bases from J; junction bases left unmatched: 4. The CDR3 sequence is 15 residues long. The CDR3: CASSESGGRTDTQYF. CDR3 in DNA: TGTGCCAGCAGTGAATCAGGCGGGAGGACAGATACGCAGTATTTT.

The chain has TRBV18 and TRBJ2-1; 15 bases match TRBD2. V lost 4 bases to trimming and J lost 6 bases; unmatched junction nucleotides: 1. The CDR3 consists of 15 residues. Germline loops: CDR1 KGHSH, CDR2 LQKENI. The DNA for the CDR3 is TGTGCCAGCTCACGGACTAGCGGGAGGGTCAATGAGCAGTTCTTC. Protein sequence: CASSRTSGRVNEQFF.

The chain carries TRBV10-3 and TRBJ1-3, with D unresolved. Trimming stripped 5 bases from V and 3 bases from J, with 14 bases between. Germline V gives CDR1 ENHRY, CDR2 SYGVKD. The CDR3 covers 15 residues. CDR3 amino acids: CAISKGAYVGNTIYF. CDR3 nucleotides: TGTGCCATCAGTAAAGGAGCATACGTTGGAAACACCATATATTTT.

J is TRBJ2-5 and V is TRBV5-1; D is possibly TRBD2 (5 bases). Trimming removed 0 bases at V and 5 bases at J, with 17 bases between. CDR3 length equals 16 residues. CDR1 is SGHRS, CDR2 YFSETQ, per germline. The CDR3 bases are TGCGCCAGCAGCTTGGGCGCCGGTCCGAGGGTGGAGACCCAGTACTTC. Translation: CASSLGAGPRVETQYF.

This rearrangement joins TRBV27 to TRBJ2-7; 10 bases align to TRBD2. The CDR3 has 17 residues. Trimming removed 5 bases from V and 6 bases from J; junction bases left unmatched: 16. Germline CDR1 and CDR2: MNHEY and SMNVEV (reference sequence). CDR3 protein: CASSLTLLAGEVGEQYF. CDR3 bases: TGTGCCAGCAGTCTCACCCTTCTAGCGGGAGAGGTTGGCGAGCAGTACTTC.

The J gene is TRBJ1-5, the V gene TRBV7-2; D is perhaps TRBD1 (6 bases). The CDR3 covers 15 residues. Germline V lookup: CDR1 SGHTA, CDR2 FQGNSA. Between the trimmed V and J ends, which lost 0 bases and 5 bases, there was a span of 11 bases. In nucleotides, the CDR3 is TGTGCCAGCAGCTTAGCTGGGGGCGAGGATCAGCCCCAGCATTTT. Translating gives CASSLAGGEDQPQHF. The full variable domain, its missing parts supplied by reference TRBV7-2 and TRBJ1-5, is GAGVSQSPSNKVTEKGKDVELRCDPISGHTALYWYRQSLGQGLEFLIYFQGNSAPDKSGLPSDRFSAERTGGSVSTLTIQRTQQEDSAVYLCASSLAGGEDQPQHFGDGTRLSIL.

V usage is TRBV28 and J usage is TRBJ2-4; weak D call: TRBD2 (6 bases). V dropped 4 bases and J dropped 2 bases, with 15 bases sitting between them. Germline V gives CDR1 MDHEN, CDR2 SYDVKM. The CDR3 spans 16 residues. Here the CDR3 reads CASSWDFFGPKNIQYF. The CDR3 DNA sequence: TGTGCCAGCAGTTGGGACTTCTTCGGTCCCAAAAACATTCAGTACTTC. Supplemented by reference TRBV28 and TRBJ2-4, the full variable domain reads DVKVTQSSRYLVKRTGEKVFLECVQDMDHENMFWYRQDPGLGLRLIYFSYDVKMKEKGDIPEGYSVSREKKERFSLILESASTNQTSMYLCASSWDFFGPKNIQYFGAGTRLSVL.

This clone was seen more than once but under ten times. The J gene is TRBJ2-3, the V gene TRBV4-3, with D possibly being TRBD1 (5 bases). The V gene's germline CDR1 is LGHNA and CDR2 YSLEER. V lost 0 bases, J lost 4 bases, and 14 bases lay in between. There are 16 residues in the CDR3. The DNA of the CDR3 is TGCGCCAGCAGCCAAGATCTGAAAGGGGCCCCAGATACGCAGTATTTT. Its protein is CASSQDLKGAPDTQYF.

This sequence joins TRBV7-9 and TRBJ2-7; 8 bases fit TRBD1. V lost 1 base, J lost 4 bases, and 9 bases stayed unmatched. CDR1 and CDR2 from the germline V gene are SEHNR and FQNEAQ (reference sequence). This CDR3 is built from 16 residues. CDR3 bases: TGTGCCAGCAGCTTAGTCACGGGACAGGTAAATTACGAGCAGTACTTC. Amino acids: CASSLVTGQVNYEQYF.

J is TRBJ2-3 and V is TRBV12-3 or TRBV12-4, with D possibly TRBD1 on 6 matching bases. This CDR3 comprises 13 residues. The V and J ends lost 6 bases and 2 bases respectively, with 9 bases between them. CDR3: CASSQGNTDTQYF. The CDR3 nucleotides are TGTGCCAGCAGCCAGGGGAACACAGATACGCAGTATTTT.

This chain connects TRBV6-2 or TRBV6-3 to TRBJ2-1; weak D call: TRBD2 (5 bases). CDR3 length equals 14 residues. Trimming pared 6 bases from V and 6 bases from J, leaving 15 bases between. Per germline, CDR1 MNHEY and CDR2 SVGEGT. The CDR3 protein is CASSRSSSPNEQFF. Here the CDR3 DNA reads TGTGCCAGCAGCCGATCTAGCAGTCCCAATGAGCAGTTCTTC.

This clone was picked up one time. J is TRBJ2-5 and V is TRBV5-1; D is uncertain. This CDR3 is 13 amino acids long. V was shortened by 4 bases and J by 5 bases, with 12 bases between the two germline ends. CDR1 and CDR2 from the germline V gene are SGHRS and YFSETQ. CDR3 region: CASSPLLWETQYF. The CDR3 coding sequence is TGCGCCAGCAGCCCACTCCTCTGGGAGACCCAGTACTTC.

The J gene is TRBJ1-2, the V gene TRBV12-5, with a tentative D call TRBD1 (6 bases). The CDR3 length is 15 residues. Germline V gene data show CDR1 as LGHNT and CDR2 as FRNRAP. V lost 0 bases to trimming and J lost 5 bases, with 13 bases between them. The CDR3: CASGLVQDSQYGYTF. The DNA of the CDR3 is TGTGCTAGTGGTTTGGTACAGGACAGTCAGTATGGCTACACCTTC. Full variable domain (outside the CDR3, taken from reference TRBV12-5 and TRBJ1-2): DARVTQTPRHKVTEMGQEVTMRCQPILGHNTVFWYRQTMMQGLELLAYFRNRAPLDDSGMPKDRFSAEMPDATLATLKIQPSEPRDSAVYFCASGLVQDSQYGYTFGSGTRLTVV.

In its sample, this clone was seen once. The chain joins TRBV21-1 to TRBJ2-2; TRBD2, the table's D call, lacks a check against the DNA. TRBV21-1 corresponds to a pseudogene. There are 15 residues in the CDR3. Written as DNA, the CDR3 is TGTGCCAGCAGCAAAGCGCGTCGGAACACCGGGGAGCTGTTTTTT. Its protein is CASSKARRNTGELFF.

The gene calls are TRBV7-9 and TRBJ2-2; tentative D call: TRBD1 (5 bases). V lost 6 bases, J lost 2 bases, and 19 bases lay in between. There are 17 residues in the CDR3. Per germline, CDR1 SEHNR and CDR2 FQNEAQ (reference sequence). CDR3 sequence reads: CASSSHPRTPNTGELFF. The CDR3 DNA is TGTGCCAGCAGTTCTCACCCCCGGACACCAAACACCGGGGAGCTGTTTTTT.

The chain employs TRBV3-1 (or the pseudogene TRBV3-2) and TRBJ2-5; D ambiguous. The CDR3 consists of 14 residues. CDR1 and CDR2 from the germline V gene are LGHDT and YNNKEL (reference sequence). The germline V and J ends were trimmed by 1 base and 1 base, with 7 bases remaining between them. CDR3 nucleotide sequence: TGTGCCAGCAGCCAAGGATCGGTCCAAGAGACCCAGTACTTC. Translating it yields CASSQGSVQETQYF.

The genes are TRBV23-1 and TRBJ2-3, with 7 bases fitting TRBD2. TRBV23-1 is designated an ORF whose function remains uncertain. CDR3 size: 20 residues. Unmatched junction bases numbered 20, after V lost 4 bases and J lost 1 base. CDR3 in amino acids: CASSPFFLQGGSPRTDTQYF. The CDR3 DNA sequence: TGCGCCAGCAGTCCTTTTTTCTTACAAGGCGGGAGTCCCCGCACAGATACGCAGTATTTT.

This clone was recorded at least ten times. A junction boundary mismatches the germline segment, possibly from a read error. The chain couples TRBV7-9 to TRBJ1-1; a weak D match, TRBD1 (6 bases). Looked up from germline, CDR1 is SEHNR and CDR2 is FQNEAQ (reference sequence). The CDR3 extends over 14 amino acids. CDR3 in DNA: TGTGCCAGCAGCCTTAACAGGGTGAAGACTGAAGCTTTCTTT. It yields the protein CASSLNRVKTEAFF.

V usage is TRBV5-4 and J usage is TRBJ2-5, with TRBD1 matching 7 bases. The V segment lost 0 bases and the J segment 2 bases; nucleotides outside the gene matches: 1. This CDR3 comprises 14 residues. CDR1 SGHNT and CDR2 YYREEE come from the germline V gene (reference sequence). DNA for the CDR3: TGTGCCAGCAGCTTGGCAGGGGGACAAGAGACCCAGTACTTC. It yields the protein CASSLAGGQETQYF.

This chain links TRBV2 with TRBJ2-2, with TRBD1 matching 8 bases. CDR3 length: 15 amino acids. V trimming: 6 bases; J trimming: 1 base; junction bases outside the gene matches: 4. In germline, CDR1 is SNHLY, CDR2 FYNNEI. The CDR3 is CASRRTGMNTGELFF. DNA for the CDR3: TGTGCCAGCAGGAGGACAGGGATGAACACCGGGGAGCTGTTTTTT.

V gene TRBV6-1 combines with J gene TRBJ1-5; D uncertain. Germline V gene data show CDR1 as MNHNS and CDR2 as SASEGT. The ends were cut back, 0 bases at V and 4 bases at J, with 7 bases in the middle. This CDR3 spans 14 amino acids. The CDR3 loop reads CASSEASENQPQHF. The CDR3 bases are TGTGCCAGCAGTGAAGCTTCGGAGAATCAGCCCCAGCATTTT.